Listed here are 11 T cell receptor beta chains from one sample, sequenced in a study of blood T cell repertoires in COVID-19. TCRdb's table, derived via immunoSEQ multiplex PCR, lists solely in-frame clones and lacks some. The table shows fewer than 350,000 clones, with just over 90% occurring only once. The specimen sequenced was PBMCs or T cells enriched from blood (not recorded which). The source is a woman between 40 and 50 years old with acute COVID-19.

The rearrangement uses TRBV23-1 and TRBJ1-5; weak D call: TRBD1 (6 bases). TRBV23-1 is an open reading frame, and its role is uncertain. V was cut by 3 bases and J by 2 bases, with 14 bases left in between. The CDR3 consists of 16 residues. The CDR3 DNA follows: TGCGCCAGCAGTCAGTCGGGGACACCGCGCAATCAGCCCCAGCATTTT. Translated, it gives CASSQSGTPRNQPQHF.

This clone was counted a single time. This chain joins TRBV30 and TRBJ1-2, with D tentatively TRBD1 (6 bases). The CDR3 covers 14 residues. V lost 0 bases to trimming and J lost 5 bases, with 13 bases between them. Germline loops: CDR1 GTSNPN, CDR2 SVGIG (reference sequence). This CDR3 is CAWSVPRGGYGYTF. CDR3 nucleotide sequence: TGTGCCTGGAGTGTACCCAGGGGTGGATATGGCTACACCTTC.

This clone was seen just once. The V gene is TRBV13, the J gene TRBJ2-7, with D possibly TRBD1 on 6 matching bases. Germline V gene sequence: CDR1 PRHDT, CDR2 FYEKMQ (reference sequence). Trimming stripped 5 bases from V and 0 bases from J, with 11 bases between. There are 14 residues in the CDR3. CDR3: CASSPTGTSYEQYF. CDR3 sequence (DNA): TGTGCCAGCAGCCCTACAGGGACCTCCTACGAGCAGTACTTC.

This chain connects TRBV5-6 to TRBJ2-1; a weak D match, TRBD2 (5 bases). V lost 1 base and J lost 7, with 18 bases in between. CDR3 length: 16 amino acids. Looked up from germline, CDR1 is SGHDT and CDR2 is YYEEEE. The CDR3 nucleotides read TGTGCCAGCAGCTTGCAGGCCGGGAACTTAAGAAATGAGCAGTTCTTC. Translation: CASSLQAGNLRNEQFF.

The rearrangement uses TRBV21-1 and TRBJ1-3. TRBV21-1 is designated a pseudogene. The CDR3 length is 16 residues. The CDR3 DNA sequence: TGTGCCAGCAGCAAAGAAAGGGGGGGCGGTGGAAACACCATATATTTT. Translation: CASSKERGGGGNTIYF.

J is TRBJ2-3 and V is TRBV11-2; 8 nucleotides line up with TRBD2. Germline V gene data show CDR1 as SGHAT and CDR2 as FQNNGV. This CDR3 contains 16 residues. The V gene end was trimmed by 2 bases and the J gene end by 4 bases; junction bases not matched to a gene: 8. The CDR3 loop reads CASSLLAGGSADTQYF. Here the CDR3 DNA reads TGTGCCAGCAGCTTATTGGCGGGAGGTTCCGCAGATACGCAGTATTTT.

Concerning this clone: The same CDR3 also results from other DNA sequences found in this sample. This chain connects TRBV2 to TRBJ1-1, with 7 bases matching TRBD1. V was pared by 4 bases and J by 3 bases, with 2 bases of the junction left unmatched. This CDR3 spans 13 amino acids. The germline V gene encodes CDR1 SNHLY and CDR2 FYNNEI. The DNA of the CDR3 is TGTGCCAGCAGTGGACAGGGAGACACTGAAGCTTTCTTT. Protein product: CASSGQGDTEAFF.

The gene calls are TRBV5-8 and TRBJ2-3; D might be TRBD1 (6 bases). CDR3 length: 15 amino acids. Trimming stripped 0 bases from V and 4 bases from J, with 12 bases between. The germline V gene has CDR1 SGHTS and CDR2 YDEGEE. The CDR3 region is CASSLGGHTPDTQYF. The CDR3, as DNA: TGTGCCAGCAGCTTGGGGGGACACACTCCAGATACGCAGTATTTT.

V usage is TRBV19 and J usage is TRBJ1-3; no definite D call. CDR1 LNHDA and CDR2 SQIVND come from the germline V gene (reference sequence). CDR3 length equals 15 residues. V was trimmed by 3 bases and J by 0 bases, leaving 9 bases between them. This CDR3 reads CASSILTDSGNTIYF. Written as DNA, the CDR3 is TGTGCCAGTAGTATCTTAACAGACTCTGGAAACACCATATATTTT.

V gene TRBV7-8 combines with J gene TRBJ2-1; D is unresolved. CDR1 is SGHVS and CDR2 is FQNEAQ in the germline V gene. The CDR3 sequence is 16 residues long. The V end lost 3 bases, the J end lost 8 bases, and 20 bases lay between the germline ends. CDR3 in amino acids: CASSLQGALRFDEQFF. CDR3 DNA: TGTGCCAGCAGCTTGCAAGGAGCGCTAAGATTCGATGAGCAGTTCTTC.

The chain employs TRBV4-2 and TRBJ1-2; D gene ambiguous. The ends were cut back, 1 base at V and 4 bases at J, with 16 bases in the middle. The CDR3 loop spans 16 amino acids. Germline V gene sequence: CDR1 LGHNA, CDR2 YNFKEQ. Here the CDR3 reads CASSQGIEDIIYGYTF. The DNA for the CDR3 is TGTGCCAGCAGCCAAGGGATAGAAGACATTATCTATGGCTACACCTTC.